This T cell receptor beta chain was captured in a study of control samples from healthy donors and cancer patients. Generated by immunoSEQ multiplex PCR, the TCRdb table keeps only in-frame clones and is missing some. In the table there are 90,000 to 150,000 clones, approximately 90% of which are singletons. The germline V gene has CDR1 MNHEY and CDR2 SVGAGI. This CDR3 region has 13 residues. V gave up 6 bases and J gave up 9 bases, with 12 bases separating them. This chain joins TRBV6-5 and TRBJ1-6; D call uncertain. Sequencing was done on a sample of blood. The origin of this receptor is a man in his forties or fifties in good health. CDR3 nucleotide sequence: TGTGCCAGCAGGCCCGGACCCTTTTCACCCCTCCACTTT. Protein product: CASRPGPFSPLHF.